This TCR beta chain originates from a study of blood T cell repertoires in COVID-19. Study background: Both acute and convalescent COVID-19 samples were obtained from the United States, Italy and Spain. PBMCs, B-cell-depleted T cells, or T cells were the source of the cDNA or gDNA that made up the material.

Germline loops: CDR1 SGHTA, CDR2 FQGNSA. V lost 9 bases and J lost 4, with 17 bases in between. This CDR3 contains 14 residues. Some clones are missing from TCRdb's copy, which holds only in-frame ones; the method was immunoSEQ multiplex PCR. The sample has over 85,000 clones; about 85% are singletons. The Seattle site enrolled patients during active infection and followed them longitudinally. Input material: peripheral blood. This chain joins TRBV7-2 and TRBJ2-3; possibly TRBD2 for D (6 bases). This receptor was obtained from a woman older than 75 with COVID-19, enrolled during active disease. CDR3 DNA: TGTGCCAGTGGCCCTTCGCGGGGCCCAGATACGCAGTATTTT. This codes for CASGPSRGPDTQYF.